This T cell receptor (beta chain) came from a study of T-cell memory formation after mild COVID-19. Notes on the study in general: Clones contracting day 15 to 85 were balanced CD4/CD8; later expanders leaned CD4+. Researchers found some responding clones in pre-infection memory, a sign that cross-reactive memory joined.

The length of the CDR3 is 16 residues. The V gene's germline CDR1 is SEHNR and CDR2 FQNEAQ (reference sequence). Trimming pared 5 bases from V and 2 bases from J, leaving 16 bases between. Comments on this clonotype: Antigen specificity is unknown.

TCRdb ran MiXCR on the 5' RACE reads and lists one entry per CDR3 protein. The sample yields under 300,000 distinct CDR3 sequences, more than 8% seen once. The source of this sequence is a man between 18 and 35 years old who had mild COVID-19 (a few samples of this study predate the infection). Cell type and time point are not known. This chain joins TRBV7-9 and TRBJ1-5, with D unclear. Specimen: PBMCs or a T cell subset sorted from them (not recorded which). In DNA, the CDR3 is TGTGCCAGCAGCGATACCGTCGGGAGGGGCAATCAGCCCCAGCATTTT. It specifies CASSDTVGRGNQPQHF.